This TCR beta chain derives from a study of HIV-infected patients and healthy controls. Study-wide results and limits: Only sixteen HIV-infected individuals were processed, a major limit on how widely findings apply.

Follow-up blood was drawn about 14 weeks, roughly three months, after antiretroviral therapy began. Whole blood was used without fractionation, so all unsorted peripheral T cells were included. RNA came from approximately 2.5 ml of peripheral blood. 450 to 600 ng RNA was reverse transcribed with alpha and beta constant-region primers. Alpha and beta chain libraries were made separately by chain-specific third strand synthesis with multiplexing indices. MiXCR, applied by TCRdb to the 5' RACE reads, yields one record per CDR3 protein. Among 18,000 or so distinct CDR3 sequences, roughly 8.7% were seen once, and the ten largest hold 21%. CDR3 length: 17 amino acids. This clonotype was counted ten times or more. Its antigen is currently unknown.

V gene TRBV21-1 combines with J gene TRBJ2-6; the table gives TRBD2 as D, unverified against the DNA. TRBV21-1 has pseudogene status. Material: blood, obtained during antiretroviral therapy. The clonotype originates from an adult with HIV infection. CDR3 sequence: CASRSVLVSSGANVLTF. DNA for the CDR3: TGTGCCAGCAGGTCAGTGCTAGTCAGCTCTGGGGCCAACGTCCTGACTTTC.